Below, one T cell receptor beta chain is given with its context. This clonotype occurred a few times. Its binding antigen is unknown. No much larger clone is present one base from it, and per-base qualities are unavailable. This specimen's time point label, per the study, means: newly diagnosed GD, antithyroid drugs for less than 3 months. For both TCR sequencing and RNA sequencing, RNA was extracted from PBMCs in TRIzol. The diagnosis of Graves' disease was made according to American Thyroid Association guidelines. Patients were recruited from an endocrinology department in Xi'an, China. From each patient, about 9 milliliters of peripheral blood was collected into an EDTA anticoagulant tube. Ficoll Paque Plus density gradient separation was used to isolate PBMCs, and no additional T cell sorting was done. RNA quality was checked with an Agilent 2100 Bioanalyzer and agarose gel, and concentration with a NanoDrop 2000.

The sample is drawn from a study of regulatory T cells in long-lasting Graves disease (dated by TCRdb to 2020 to 2023). Context from the whole study: Newly diagnosed Graves' disease patients had taken antithyroid drugs for less than 3 months. This study used TCR sequencing and RNA sequencing of peripheral blood to compare persistent Graves' disease patients against newly diagnosed Graves' disease patients. The study took place in China and was registered as a clinical trial. TCR sequencing covered roughly 13 persistent and around 20 newly diagnosed Graves' disease patients, around 35 samples in total.

The library was built by means of multiplex PCR. The listed sequencing device is Illumina HiSeq 4000. iRepertoire HTBI primers and Arm-PCR amplification of CDR3 regions were used to construct TCR beta libraries. Gel purification was performed on PCR products prior to sequencing. The authors' analysis ran thus. Gene usage analysis of CDR3 amino acid clonotypes used the roughly 62 TRBV and about 13 TRBJ segments found across samples. COPE and FqMerger were used to merge the filtered high-quality paired reads into contigs. BLAST was used to align contigs to the IMGT TRBV, TRBD and TRBJ reference genes, and CDR3 was defined following IMGT. Any clonotype with a frequency above 0.1% was classified as a highly expanded clone. Shannon entropy was used to measure repertoire diversity, and the Gini coefficient was used to measure V-J evenness. A clonotype was considered public if more than one individual shared it. The public reads were reanalyzed by TCRdb: fastp trimming at Q25, MiXCR alignment, in-frame beta chains only. When rows share a CDR3 protein, they turn into one entry using the most common DNA and genes. The V and J calls come from TCRdb's annotation, not from the publication. Recorded for this sample are around 400,000 distinct CDR3 sequences; 15% of them occurred a single time. The ten most abundant clones make up about 8.3% of the sample.

What the research found in general, with its limitations: Lower TCR Shannon entropy and fewer highly expanded clones were observed in persistent Graves' disease patients than in newly diagnosed patients, which suggested clonal expansion. Persistent disease showed preferential use of TRBV28, TRBJ1-2 and TRBJ2-5, whereas newly diagnosed disease favored TRBV20-1 and TRBJ2-1. The authors acknowledged the small sample size as a limitation that may reduce accuracy. Sequencing and analysis were restricted to the TCR beta chain. Only peripheral blood was studied, because thyroid tissue, the primary lesion, was inaccessible. Persistent patients shared more public clonotypes among themselves (around 2,500) than newly diagnosed patients did (roughly 920).

The germline V gene (reference sequence) yields DFQATT for CDR1 and SNEGSKA for CDR2. The CDR3 runs 13 amino acids, cysteine and phenylalanine included. Only the CDR3 DNA stays, 39 bases, in frame from base 1. Clipping removes 6 bases from V and 10 bases from J, with 12 as the unmatched junction base count. This sample was also put to use in a study of T cells in Graves' hyperthyroidism and ophthalmopathy. That second publication adds: Stable Graves' hyperthyroidism was defined as the absence of progression to ophthalmopathy over 18 months of follow-up. Hyperthyroidism patients were newly diagnosed, had a disease duration of under 2 months, and were aged 18 to 65 years. Any patient with an uncontrolled infection, another autoimmune disease, pregnancy or lactation was excluded. Diagnoses relied on clinical symptoms, serum thyroxine and TRAb, thyroid ultrasound and orbital computed tomography. The first round of RT-PCR for the TCR CDR3 was performed with the HTBI primer set and the Qiagen OneStep RT-PCR kit. Blood samples also contained most of the expanded thyroid clonotypes (frequency above 0.001), which suggests that blood repertoires may reflect thyroid immune responses. In cross-validation, a model built on a 13 V-J signature told ophthalmopathy apart from stable hyperthyroidism with over 85% sensitivity and roughly 83% specificity, and in testing the same model reached 80%/75%. In validation, the model predicted progression to ophthalmopathy with approximately 71% sensitivity and about 73% specificity, a median of about 6 months before onset. TCR V-J signatures able to tell the groups apart were searched for in a discovery cohort of approximately 95 patients, of whom roughly 42 had Graves' ophthalmopathy and 55 to 60 had stable Graves' hyperthyroidism. Whether ophthalmopathy could be predicted prospectively was tested in an independent validation cohort made up of under 20 hyperthyroidism patients plus 17 patients who later progressed to ophthalmopathy. For training and testing, the approximately 92 patients in the discovery cohort were randomly divided in a 7:3 ratio. The study also compared thyroid tissue and blood T-cell repertoires from roughly 6 Graves' hyperthyroidism patients. Once sampling was done, hyperthyroidism patients were given methimazole at a starting dose of 30 mg daily, whereas ophthalmopathy patients were given high-dose intravenous methylprednisolone. The libraries were constructed in a second round of multiplex PCR and then size-selected and purified. Paired-end sequencing of the libraries was performed with 100 bp reads on an Illumina HiSeq2000. Raw data were processed with SOAPnuke, discarding reads with adapters, uncalled bases, mean Phred below 15, or no exact constant-primer or identifier match. COPE v1.2.5 was used to merge the high-quality paired reads, and each unique nucleotide sequence was defined as a clonotype. Clonotypes were aligned to IMGT TRBV, TRBD and TRBJ reference segments using MiTCR v1.1. The analysis was restricted to V-J combinations with a frequency above 0.0001, which together covered 99% to 99.2% of the repertoires. A TCS score was defined as the ratio between F50 (clonal expansion) and ExV (chaos), using BLOSUM62-based TCRdist between CDR3 peptides within each V-J. Welch's t-statistics and random forest reduced 500 to 550 V-J features to 10 to 15, which were used in a naive Bayes classifier (R e1071). Sample size was not statistically predetermined, and investigators were not blinded to group allocation. The paper describes TCR Vbeta CDR3 sequencing of roughly 130 peripheral blood samples, made up of 43 ophthalmopathy patients, approximately 73 hyperthyroidism patients and around 17 progressor patients.

This receptor was taken from a woman aged 35 to 49 with Graves disease. Donor details come from another sample of the same person, matched by shared clones. The rearrangement joined TRBV20-1 to TRBJ2-3, with TRBD2 matching 8 junction bases. The sample in question was peripheral blood mononuclear cells (PBMCs), obtained at new diagnosis, from a patient treated with antithyroid drugs. The nucleotide sequence reads as follows: TGCAGTGCGCAGCTCGGGGGGGAGTTTTCGCAGTATTTT. Protein translation: CSAQLGGEFSQYF.